The source of this TCR beta chain is a study of control samples from healthy donors and cancer patients. Using immunoSEQ multiplex PCR, the repertoire was profiled, and TCRdb retains in-frame clones only, with some absent. The data hold some 210,000 clones, with about 90% observed a single time. Material: blood. The receptor was derived from a man younger than 45 in good health.

The CDR3 DNA follows: TGTGCCAGCAGCTTAGGGACAGCCGAATGGGGTAGCACAGATACGCAGTATTTT. Encoded protein: CASSLGTAEWGSTDTQYF. This chain uses TRBV5-4 with TRBJ2-3, with 7 nucleotides matching TRBD1. The CDR3 is 18 residues long. V shed 2 bases and J 0 bases; nucleotides not matched to a gene: 12. Germline V lookup: CDR1 SGHNT, CDR2 YYREEE (reference sequence).